These 27 T cell receptor beta chains share one sample of origin, sequenced in a study of T cells in Graves' hyperthyroidism and ophthalmopathy. Researchers amplified the TCR beta CDR3 regions from RNA transcripts. The HTBI primer set served for first-round RT-PCR of the TCR CDR3. TCRdb reprocessed the multiplex PCR reads with MiXCR, giving one entry per CDR3 protein. The sample has about 350,000 distinct CDR3 sequences; approximately 14% are singletons. Material: blood. These receptors were collected from a woman aged 25 to 39 with Graves' hyperthyroidism.

This clonotype was counted many times. The J gene is TRBJ2-5, the V gene TRBV28; tentatively, D is TRBD1 or TRBD2 (6 bases each). The CDR3 is 16 residues long. CDR1 and CDR2 (germline): MDHEN, SYDVKM. Trimming cost V 3 bases and J 5 bases, with 19 bases left between them. In DNA, the CDR3 is TGTGCCAGCAGTTTCGTGGGACAAAGAGGAGGGGAGACCCAGTACTTC. Protein: CASSFVGQRGGETQYF.

The genes are TRBV12-3 or TRBV12-4 and TRBJ1-2; D uncertain. The CDR3 has 15 residues. Trimming left V 5 bases short and J 0 bases short, with 13 bases between. CDR3 DNA: TGTGCCAGCAGTCCGGCCCGGGTAGCTAACTATGGCTACACCTTC. Translation gives CASSPARVANYGYTF.

The rearrangement uses TRBV7-9 and TRBJ2-2; unclear D gene. The germline V and J ends were trimmed by 7 bases and 6 bases, with 0 bases remaining between them. The CDR3 sequence is 9 residues long. Germline V gene sequence: CDR1 SEHNR, CDR2 FQNEAQ (reference sequence). CDR3 protein: CASTGELFF. CDR3 in DNA: TGTGCCAGCACCGGGGAGCTGTTTTTT.

With respect to this clonotype: A much larger clone sits a single nucleotide away, making a read error possible. The rearrangement links TRBV7-2 to TRBJ2-7; D gene unclear. Germline CDR1 reads SGHTA; CDR2 reads FQGNSA. The CDR3 spans 15 residues. The CDR3 is CASGFELTPAYEQYF. The DNA of the CDR3 is TGTGCCAGCGGCTTCGAGCTAACCCCCGCGTACGAGCAGTACTTC.

Ten or more counts support this clonotype. This chain connects TRBV19 to TRBJ1-3, with 9 bases lining up with TRBD1. J lost 4 bases, V lost 6 bases, and 4 bases had no gene match. Germline assignment: CDR1 LNHDA and CDR2 SQIVND (reference sequence). The CDR3 runs 14 residues. The CDR3, as DNA: TGTGCCAGTAGCCGGACAGGGGCCGGAAACACCATATATTTT. Encoded protein: CASSRTGAGNTIYF.

The sample holds many counts of this clonotype. The chain recombines TRBV7-8 with TRBJ2-3; the D is unclear. The CDR3 extends over 12 amino acids. Trimming cost V 5 bases and J 2 bases, with 5 bases left between them. Germline V lookup: CDR1 SGHVS, CDR2 FQNEAQ. This CDR3 reads CASSRTTDTQYF. CDR3 sequence (DNA): TGTGCCAGCAGCCGGACCACAGATACGCAGTATTTT.

This clonotype has at least ten counts. This rearrangement joins TRBV11-2 to TRBJ2-2; no reliable D call. The germline CDR1 and CDR2 sequences are SGHAT and FQNNGV. V lost 3 bases, J lost 2 bases, and 7 bases lay in between. CDR3 length: 14 residues. The CDR3 region is CASSFEINTGELFF. CDR3 nucleotide sequence: TGTGCCAGCAGCTTCGAGATAAACACCGGGGAGCTGTTTTTT.

The rearrangement uses TRBV10-2 and TRBJ2-3, with D perhaps matching TRBD1 or TRBD2 (6 bases each). Germline assignment: CDR1 WSHSY and CDR2 SAAADI. This CDR3 contains 15 residues. With 4 bases removed from V and 4 bases from J, the gap between germline ends came to 15 bases. The CDR3 loop is CASSGGGTTADTQYF. The CDR3 bases are TGCGCCAGCAGTGGAGGCGGGACAACCGCAGATACGCAGTATTTT.

This clonotype has a handful of counts. The chain carries TRBV28 and TRBJ1-1, with a possible D match to TRBD1 (5 bases). The germline V gene encodes CDR1 MDHEN and CDR2 SYDVKM. V was pared by 7 bases and J by 4 bases, with 16 bases between. The CDR3 has 14 residues. The CDR3 nucleotides are TGTGCCAGCACCCAGCCCGTGGGACGCACTGAAGCTTTCTTT. Protein: CASTQPVGRTEAFF.

This clonotype was picked up many times. This sequence joins TRBV6-1 and TRBJ1-3; no clear D gene. Trimming left V 4 bases short and J 4 bases short, with 8 bases between. Per the germline V gene, CDR1 is MNHNS and CDR2 is SASEGT. This CDR3 is 13 amino acids long. The CDR3 spells CASSGQAGNTIYF. CDR3 bases: TGTGCCAGCAGTGGTCAGGCAGGAAACACCATATATTTT.

In its sample, this clonotype was seen many times. This rearrangement joins TRBV30 to TRBJ2-2; 10 nucleotides line up with TRBD2. Trimming cost V 0 bases and J 4 bases; bases outside gene matches: 5. Germline V CDR1 and CDR2: GTSNPN, SVGIG (reference sequence). The CDR3 spans 16 residues. CDR3 in amino acids: CAWSVRSGRGTGELFF. The CDR3 DNA follows: TGTGCCTGGAGTGTACGGAGCGGGAGGGGCACCGGGGAGCTGTTTTTT.

The sample holds many counts of this clonotype. The chain employs TRBV3-1 and TRBJ1-3, with D unclear. The CDR3 extends over 14 amino acids. Germline V gives CDR1 LGHDT, CDR2 YNNKEL (reference sequence). Trimming cost V 4 bases and J 4 bases, with 11 bases left between them. The CDR3 loop reads CASSPWSGGNTIYF. DNA of the CDR3: TGTGCCAGCAGCCCGTGGAGCGGGGGAAACACCATATATTTT.

This clonotype has ten or more counts. The gene calls are TRBV20-1 and TRBJ2-7, with 10 bases identical to TRBD1. V lost 5 bases, J lost 3 bases, and 4 bases stayed unmatched. This CDR3 has 13 residues. Germline V gene sequence: CDR1 DFQATT, CDR2 SNEGSKA (reference sequence). The CDR3 loop is CSAGDRGNYEQYF. For the CDR3, the DNA is TGCAGTGCTGGGGACAGGGGCAACTACGAGCAGTACTTC.

A single count supports this clonotype. A read error may explain this, as a much larger clone is one base away. The J gene is TRBJ2-7, the V gene TRBV2; perhaps TRBD2 as D (6 bases). Trimming stripped 6 bases from V and 4 bases from J, with 19 bases between. The CDR3 has 15 residues. CDR1 is SNHLY, CDR2 FYNNEI, per germline. As DNA, the CDR3 is TGTGCCAGCAGCAGAGGAGGGCAGGGTGCATACGAGCAGTACTTC. Residues: CASSRGGQGAYEQYF. The full variable domain, in which reference TRBV2 and TRBJ2-7 provide the parts outside the CDR3, is EPEVTQTPSHQVTQMGQEVILRCVPISNHLYFYWYRQILGQKVEFLVSFYNNEISEKSEIFDDQFSVERPDGSNFTLKIRSTKLEDSAMYFCASSRGGQGAYEQYFGPGTRLTVT.

This clonotype was seen a handful of times. This chain links TRBV11-2 with TRBJ1-2; maybe TRBD1 (5 bases). V was cut by 7 bases and J by 4 bases, with 16 bases left in between. Germline V gene lookup returns CDR1 SGHAT and CDR2 FQNNGV. The CDR3 sequence is 14 residues long. CDR3: CASTAESGGYGYTF. The DNA of the CDR3 is TGTGCCAGCACCGCAGAGTCGGGGGGCTATGGCTACACCTTC.

There are a few counts of this clonotype. This rearrangement joins TRBV19 to TRBJ2-1; TRBD1 is a possible D gene (6 bases). The CDR3 runs 15 residues. The germline CDR1 and CDR2 sequences are LNHDA and SQIVND (reference sequence). The V gene lost 4 bases and the J gene lost 8 bases, with 18 bases spanning the gap. For the CDR3, the DNA is TGTGCCAGTAGTACACAGGGTGGCGCGAGGCATGAGCAGTTCTTC. It translates to CASSTQGGARHEQFF.

This clonotype came up a few times. This chain connects TRBV20-1 to TRBJ1-4; 8 nucleotides match TRBD1. Trimming at V came to 6 bases and at J to 7 bases, leaving 7 bases not matched to a gene. Germline V lookup: CDR1 DFQATT, CDR2 SNEGSKA (reference sequence). The CDR3 is 13 residues long. CDR3 sequence: CSAGGRGREKLFF. For the CDR3, the DNA is TGCAGTGCGGGAGGCAGGGGGCGTGAAAAACTGTTTTTT.

This clonotype showed up many times. V is TRBV20-1 and J is TRBJ2-7, with 8 bases matching TRBD1. Germline loops: CDR1 DFQATT, CDR2 SNEGSKA (reference sequence). This CDR3 has 14 residues. The J segment lost 2 bases and the V segment lost 4 bases, leaving 7 bases of the junction unmatched. In nucleotides, the CDR3 is TGCAGTGCTATCCCCGGGACAGGAACCTACGAGCAGTACTTC. It specifies CSAIPGTGTYEQYF.

The rearrangement joins TRBV7-9 to TRBJ2-1; 12 bases agree with TRBD2. The CDR3 spans 17 residues. V shed 6 bases and J 8 bases; nucleotides not matched to a gene: 14. Germline V lookup: CDR1 SEHNR, CDR2 FQNEAQ (reference sequence). The CDR3 DNA reads as TGTGCCAGCAGTCCTAGCGGGAGGGGATTCCAAGGGGATGAGCAGTTCTTC. Encoded protein: CASSPSGRGFQGDEQFF.

This chain connects TRBV9 to TRBJ2-2; D unresolved. There are 13 residues in the CDR3. Trimming removed 1 base at V and 6 bases at J, with 7 bases between. Germline V CDR1 and CDR2: SGDLS, YYNGEE. CDR3 in amino acids: CASSVSLSGELFF. The DNA for the CDR3 is TGTGCCAGCAGCGTATCGCTTTCCGGGGAGCTGTTTTTT. The full variable domain, in which reference TRBV9 and TRBJ2-2 provide the parts outside the CDR3, is DSGVTQTPKHLITATGQRVTLRCSPRSGDLSVYWYQQSLDQGLQFLIQYYNGEERAKGNILERFSAQQFPDLHSELNLSSLELGDSALYFCASSVSLSGELFFGEGSRLTVL.

There are many counts of this clonotype. This rearrangement joins TRBV2 to TRBJ2-2; maybe TRBD1 (7 bases). CDR1 is SNHLY, CDR2 FYNNEI, per germline. Trimming pared 7 bases from V and 4 bases from J, leaving 19 bases between. This CDR3 spans 16 amino acids. For the CDR3, the DNA is TGTGCCAGCATGGAGGAGGGGGCTGTTGGCACCGGGGAGCTGTTTTTT. Amino acid sequence: CASMEEGAVGTGELFF.

This clonotype was found a few times. The rearrangement joins TRBV10-1 to TRBJ2-2; TRBD1 might be the D (7 bases). Germline lookup yields CDR1 WNHNN and CDR2 SYGVQD (reference sequence). The CDR3 is 14 residues long. Trimming pared 5 bases from V and 5 bases from J, leaving 12 bases between. In DNA, the CDR3 is TGCGCCAGCAGTACAGCAGGGGGGACCGGGGAGCTGTTTTTT. It yields the protein CASSTAGGTGELFF.

This clonotype was seen repeatedly, ten times or more. The chain has TRBV20-1 and TRBJ2-1; TRBD2 is a possible D gene (6 bases). CDR3 length equals 13 residues. Trimming took off 3 bases at V and 4 bases at J, with 10 bases between the two ends. The germline gives CDR1 DFQATT, CDR2 SNEGSKA (reference sequence). The CDR3 region is CSASGGQYNEQFF. The CDR3 DNA follows: TGCAGTGCTAGCGGGGGTCAATACAATGAGCAGTTCTTC.

This clonotype showed up many times. J is TRBJ1-5 and V is TRBV6-1; tentatively, D is TRBD1 (6 bases). CDR1 MNHNS and CDR2 SASEGT come from the germline V gene. The CDR3 spans 16 residues. Trimming shortened V by 5 bases and J by 2 bases, and 16 bases separated the two germline ends. The CDR3 coding sequence is TGTGCCAGCAGTTTTACCAGGGGCGCGGGCAATCAGCCCCAGCATTTT. Its translation is CASSFTRGAGNQPQHF.

Comment on this clonotype: A read error may account for a junction end that differs from germline. J is TRBJ1-6 and V is TRBV20-1; 9 nucleotides match TRBD1. Germline V gene lookup returns CDR1 DFQATT and CDR2 SNEGSKA (reference sequence). The CDR3 runs 14 residues. The CDR3 nucleotides are TGCAGTGCAAGAACAGGGGGCGATAATCCACCCCTCCACTTT. It is translated as CSARTGGDNPPLHF.

There are many counts of this clonotype. This sequence joins TRBV7-2 and TRBJ2-2; D is uncertain. CDR1 is SGHTA and CDR2 is FQGNSA in the germline V gene. There are 12 residues in the CDR3. Trimming shortened V by 5 bases and J by 7 bases, and 8 bases separated the two germline ends. CDR3 region: CASSVYGGELFF. CDR3 in DNA: TGTGCCAGCAGCGTATATGGCGGGGAGCTGTTTTTT.

This clonotype was seen many times. V is TRBV6-2 or TRBV6-3 and J is TRBJ1-4, with 9 nucleotides matching TRBD1. Germline trimming cut 5 bases from V and 5 bases from J; bases unmatched to any gene: 6. This CDR3 contains 15 residues. CDR1 and CDR2 (germline): MNHEY, SVGEGT. CDR3 DNA sequence: TGTGCCAGCAGTCGCCCGGGACAGGGAAATGAAAAACTGTTTTTT. Translation gives CASSRPGQGNEKLFF.